These T cell receptor beta chains were read from a single sample in a study of blood T cell repertoires in COVID-19. This table comes from immunoSEQ multiplex PCR, and its TCRdb copy is limited to in-frame clones, with some not included. There are approximately 350,000 clones in the sample; over 80% occur only once, and roughly 6% lies in the top ten. The sample consisted of peripheral blood. These receptors were collected from a woman in her forties or fifties with COVID-19, enrolled during active disease. CDR3s include the opening cysteine and the closing phenylalanine or tryptophan. A D gene is named only where the DNA matches it firmly. Size is stated for part of the rows, as once, few or many counts, or as a class when the clone is expanded.

V	J	D	size	CDR3	DNA
TRBV7-3	TRBJ2-1	.	.	CASSFLGDRYNEQFF	TGTGCCAGCAGCTTCTTGGGAGACCGGTACAATGAGCAGTTCTTC
TRBV27	TRBJ2-2	TRBD2	few	CASTRTSVTGELFF	TGTGCCAGCACCCGGACTAGCGTCACCGGGGAGCTGTTTTTT
TRBV11-2	TRBJ2-4	TRBD1	.	CASSSLQGSRIQYF	TGTGCCAGCAGTTCCTTACAGGGGTCTAGGATTCAGTACTTC
TRBV7-9	TRBJ2-2	.	.	CASSSPSQYTGELFF	TGTGCCAGCAGCTCCCCTAGCCAATACACCGGGGAGCTGTTTTTT
TRBV30	TRBJ2-1	.	few	CAWSKGLINEQFF	TGTGCCTGGAGTAAGGGGCTAATAAATGAGCAGTTCTTC
TRBV30	TRBJ2-5	TRBD2	.	CAWSPSWREGIETQYF	TGTGCCTGGAGTCCGTCCTGGCGGGAGGGGATAGAGACCCAGTACTTC
TRBV27	TRBJ1-6	.	.	CASTSRLGAADSPLHF	TGTGCCAGCACTTCTCGTTTGGGAGCGGCAGATTCACCCCTCCACTTT
TRBV11-3	TRBJ2-5	.	.	CASSLGGRISETQYF	TGTGCCAGCAGCTTAGGGGGGCGCATCTCGGAGACCCAGTACTTC
TRBV6-1	TRBJ2-4	TRBD2	.	CASSEGLAGAQNIQYF	TGTGCCAGCAGTGAGGGACTAGCGGGAGCACAAAACATTCAGTACTTC
TRBV4-1	TRBJ1-4	TRBD1	.	CASSLWGAGDRGRITNEKLFF	TGCGCCAGCAGCCTATGGGGGGCTGGGGACAGGGGGCGCATAACTAATGAAAAACTGTTTTTT
TRBV10-3	TRBJ1-2	.	.	CAIQSRTDGVYSYGYTF	TGTGCCATCCAGTCGCGCACAGACGGGGTTTATAGCTATGGCTACACCTTC
TRBV7-2	TRBJ2-5	.	.	CASSPGETQYF	TGTGCCAGCAGCCCGGGGGAGACCCAGTACTTC
TRBV7-9	TRBJ2-1	.	.	CASSLGPSARGNEQFF	TGTGCCAGCAGCTTAGGCCCAAGCGCCCGGGGCAATGAGCAGTTCTTC
TRBV11-3	TRBJ2-6	.	.	CASSLAAGTRSGANVLTF	TGTGCCAGCAGCTTAGCTGCAGGGACTCGTTCTGGGGCCAACGTCCTGACTTTC
TRBV11-2	TRBJ2-2	TRBD1	.	CASIPVRDRPNTGELFF	TGTGCCAGCATCCCCGTACGGGACAGGCCGAACACCGGGGAGCTGTTTTTT
TRBV2	TRBJ1-6	TRBD1	few	CASRGDSSPLHF	TGTGCCAGCAGGGGGGACAGTTCACCCCTCCACTTT
TRBV9	TRBJ2-2	TRBD2	.	CASRAGGSSGELFF	TGTGCCAGCAGGGCGGGAGGGAGTTCCGGGGAGCTGTTTTTT
TRBV11-2	TRBJ2-7	TRBD2	.	CASSPRMTSGNEQYF	TGTGCCAGCAGCCCTCGTATGACTAGCGGGAACGAGCAGTACTTC
TRBV18	TRBJ1-6	.	.	CASCDRGGIDSPLHF	TGTGCCAGCTGTGACCGAGGAGGGATTGATTCACCCCTCCACTTT
TRBV10-3	TRBJ1-2	TRBD1	.	CAISAGTGGAGYGYTF	TGTGCCATCAGTGCCGGGACAGGGGGTGCCGGCTATGGCTACACCTTC
TRBV6-6	TRBJ1-2	TRBD1	.	CASSYSTGFGYTF	TGTGCCAGCAGTTACTCGACAGGGTTCGGCTACACCTTC
TRBV15	TRBJ2-3	.	.	CATSRARGKASTDTQYF	TGTGCCACCAGCAGAGCTAGGGGCAAAGCTAGCACAGATACGCAGTATTTT
TRBV4-2	TRBJ1-2	TRBD1	.	CASSPGQARVNYGYTF	TGTGCCAGCAGCCCAGGACAGGCCCGAGTTAACTATGGCTACACCTTC
TRBV18	TRBJ2-5	TRBD1	many	CASSQGQQETQYF	TGTGCCAGCTCACAGGGACAGCAAGAGACCCAGTACTTC
TRBV2	TRBJ1-5	.	.	CASQEGTGNQPQHF	TGTGCCTCGCAGGAGGGGACGGGCAATCAGCCCCAGCATTTT
TRBV2	TRBJ1-5	.	.	CASSEEDRTLNQPQHF	TGTGCCAGCAGTGAAGAGGATCGGACACTCAATCAGCCCCAGCATTTT
TRBV12-3/TRBV12-4	TRBJ1-1	.	few	CASSLGSHTPAFF	TGTGCCAGCAGTTTGGGCAGCCATACGCCAGCTTTCTTT
TRBV7-3	TRBJ2-5	.	once	CASSLIVSGTQYF	TGTGCCAGCAGCTTAATTGTCAGTGGGACCCAGTACTTC
TRBV2	TRBJ2-6	.	.	CASSPLGSGANVLTF	TGTGCCAGCAGTCCACTAGGATCTGGGGCCAACGTCCTGACTTTC
TRBV7-9	TRBJ2-3	.	once	CASSSIDTGTDTQYF	TGTGCCAGCAGCTCGATCGATACAGGGACAGATACGCAGTATTTT
TRBV19	TRBJ2-7	TRBD2	.	CASSIRTSGPYEQYF	TGTGCCAGTAGTATAAGGACTAGCGGGCCTTACGAGCAGTACTTC
TRBV30	TRBJ2-7	TRBD2	few	CAWRAPSGFSYEQYF	TGTGCCTGGAGGGCGCCTAGCGGGTTCTCCTACGAGCAGTACTTC
TRBV7-9	TRBJ1-1	.	.	CASSLGISAEAFF	TGTGCCAGCAGCTTAGGAATCAGCGCTGAAGCTTTCTTT
TRBV4-2	TRBJ2-3	TRBD2	.	CASSPGGSDTQYF	TGTGCCAGCAGCCCGGGAGGGTCAGATACGCAGTATTTT
TRBV11-2	TRBJ2-2	.	.	CASSLRTIRGELFF	TGTGCCAGCAGCTTAAGGACAATACGCGGGGAGCTGTTTTTT
TRBV11-3	TRBJ1-2	.	.	CASSKHKNYGYTF	TGTGCCAGCAGCAAACATAAGAACTATGGCTACACCTTC
TRBV2	TRBJ1-4	.	.	CASSSRDEKLFF	TGTGCCAGCAGTTCCCGAGATGAAAAACTGTTTTTT